Listed below are T cell receptor beta chains from one sample, sequenced in a study of CD8 T cells in ankylosing spondylitis. TCRdb used MiXCR to reprocess the 5' RACE reads, holding one entry per CDR3 protein. The data show just under 550,000 distinct CDR3 sequences, about 12% seen once. The material sequenced was blood, either unsorted or a sorted T cell fraction (not recorded which). These receptors were taken from a male donor with ankylosing spondylitis. Each CDR3 is given with its conserved first and last residue. A D gene is named only where the DNA matches it firmly. Clone size is shown for a subset of rows, as once, few, many or a class of expanded clone.

d_call	clone_size	v_call	j_call	cdr3_nt	cdr3_aa
.	.	TRBV7-6	TRBJ1-2	TGTGCAGTGCCATCCCAAAGGGATGGCTACACCTTC	CAVPSQRDGYTF
TRBD1	.	TRBV7-2	TRBJ1-6	TGTGCCAGCAGCTTCAGGGGCGACAGGGGGTATTCACCCCTCCACTTT	CASSFRGDRGYSPLHF
.	few	TRBV10-1	TRBJ2-1	TGCGCCAGCAGTGAGTCCAGCGACTCCTACAATGAGCAGTTCTTC	CASSESSDSYNEQFF
TRBD1	few	TRBV20-1	TRBJ1-1	TGCAGTGCTACTTCAGGGGGCCCCCTCTCTGAAGCTTTCTTT	CSATSGGPLSEAFF
TRBD2	.	TRBV18	TRBJ2-3	TGTGCCAGCTCACCTTGGACTAGCGAACGAGATACGCAGTATTTT	CASSPWTSERDTQYF
TRBD1	few	TRBV18	TRBJ1-4	TGTGCCAGCTCACCTACCGACAGGGCTGAAAAACTGTTTTTT	CASSPTDRAEKLFF
.	few	TRBV5-5	TRBJ1-2	TGTGCCAGCAGCTTGAAGGGGACCCCTGGCTACACCTTC	CASSLKGTPGYTF
TRBD2	.	TRBV5-1	TRBJ2-1	TGCGCCAGCAGCCCTTTTAGCGGGTACAATGAGCAGTTCTTC	CASSPFSGYNEQFF
.	.	TRBV19	TRBJ2-1	TGTGCCAGTAGTATAAGGCCGAGGGGGGAGCAGTTCTTC	CASSIRPRGEQFF
.	few	TRBV10-2	TRBJ2-6	TGCGCCAGCAAAAAGGGGACAAACTCTGGGGCCAACGTCCTGACTTTC	CASKKGTNSGANVLTF
.	few	TRBV7-8	TRBJ2-1	TGTGCCAGCAGCTTCCAATTAGGAGACAATGAGCAGTTCTTC	CASSFQLGDNEQFF
.	.	TRBV5-1	TRBJ2-2	TGCGCCAGCAGCTTGATCCCAGGGCCCGGGGAGCTGTTTTTT	CASSLIPGPGELFF
.	many	TRBV7-9	TRBJ2-1	TGTGCCAGCAGCTTTCAGCCGGGCTCCTACAATGAGCAGTTCTTC	CASSFQPGSYNEQFF
TRBD1	.	TRBV7-9	TRBJ2-3	TGTGCCAGCAGCTCTGGGACAGGGCTCGATACGCAGTATTTT	CASSSGTGLDTQYF
.	.	TRBV3-1	TRBJ1-4	TGTGCCAGCAGCCAGATGACAGCCCCTAGTGAAAAACTGTTTTTT	CASSQMTAPSEKLFF
.	once	TRBV14	TRBJ2-5	TGTGCCGGCAGCCACAACCAAGAGACCCAGTACTTC	CAGSHNQETQYF